These T cell receptor beta chains were read from a single sample in a study of blood T cell repertoires in COVID-19. TCRdb keeps only in-frame clones here, not all; method: immunoSEQ multiplex PCR. The sample lists roughly 300,000 clones, 86% occurring once. Source material: PBMCs or T cells enriched from blood (not recorded which). Source of these receptors: a woman aged 40-49 years with acute COVID-19. CDR3s include the opening cysteine and the closing phenylalanine or tryptophan. Each record gives: J gene, clone size, D gene, V gene, CDR3 DNA, CDR3 protein. The D gene is left open where the match is weak. Size is omitted from some rows. Given values are once, few, many or a class for expanded clones.

>TRBJ2-2|.|.|TRBV13
TGTGCCAGCAGCTCTAGACTCGGGTCGAGGACCGGGGAGCTGTTTTTT
CASSSRLGSRTGELFF
>TRBJ2-3|.|TRBD1|TRBV15
TGTGCCACCAGCAGAGACCCGACAGGGGGGACAGATACGCAGTATTTT
CATSRDPTGGTDTQYF
>TRBJ2-3|.|.|TRBV5-1
TGCGCCAGCAGCTTGGAATTCACTAGTTTTGGGTTAAATACGCAGTATTTT
CASSLEFTSFGLNTQYF
>TRBJ1-3|once|.|TRBV7-8
TGTGCCAGCAGCTTTCCGTCTGGAAACACCATATATTTT
CASSFPSGNTIYF
>TRBJ2-7|.|TRBD2|TRBV4-2
TGTGCCAGCAGCCAACTCGGGACTAGCGGGATATACGAGCAGTACTTC
CASSQLGTSGIYEQYF
>TRBJ1-2|.|.|TRBV6-1
TGTGCCAGCAGTGAAGCCGGCAGGGCTAACTATGGCTACACCTTC
CASSEAGRANYGYTF
>TRBJ2-2|once|.|TRBV14
TGTGCCAGCAGCCGCTATGGTGCCGGGGAGCTGTTTTTT
CASSRYGAGELFF
>TRBJ2-1|.|.|TRBV5-4
TGTGCCAGCAGCTTGATACAGAGCTCCTACAATGAGCAGTTCTTC
CASSLIQSSYNEQFF
>TRBJ2-5|.|TRBD1|TRBV28
TGTGCCAGCAGTTTAGGGGGACAGGGTCAAGAGACCCAGTACTTC
CASSLGGQGQETQYF
>TRBJ1-1|.|TRBD1|TRBV19
TGTGCCAGTAGAAGGACAGGGTTTATCATGAACACTGAAGCTTTCTTT
CASRRTGFIMNTEAFF
>TRBJ2-3|.|.|TRBV9
TGTGCCAGCAGCGAGCCGCACACAGATACGCAGTATTTT
CASSEPHTDTQYF
>TRBJ2-7|.|.|TRBV10-3
TGTGCCATCAGTGAAAGGACGGGGGCCTACGAGCAGTACTTC
CAISERTGAYEQYF
>TRBJ2-5|.|TRBD1|TRBV5-1
TGCGCCAACAGCTTGGCCGGACAGGGGGTTGTTCAAGAGACCCAGTACTTC
CANSLAGQGVVQETQYF
>TRBJ1-2|.|.|TRBV2
TGTGCCAGCATGGCGGGGGGTAACTATGGCTACACCTTC
CASMAGGNYGYTF
>TRBJ2-7|few|.|TRBV7-9
TGTGCCAGCAGCTTAGGGACTCAATACGAGCAGTACTTC
CASSLGTQYEQYF
>TRBJ2-7|.|TRBD1|TRBV11-2
TGTGCCAGCAGCCGAGAACAGGGGGCGGTCGAGCAGTACTTC
CASSREQGAVEQYF
>TRBJ2-7|.|TRBD1|TRBV28
TGTGCCAGCAGTCAACCTCCGGGACAGGGGTGGGAGCAGTACTTC
CASSQPPGQGWEQYF
>TRBJ1-1|.|.|TRBV7-2
TGTGCCAGCAGCTTAGAGCGGGGTGGCACTGAAGCTTTCTTT
CASSLERGGTEAFF
>TRBJ2-5|.|.|TRBV7-2
TGTGCCAGCAGCTCATCAAACAGGGAGACCCAGTACTTC
CASSSSNRETQYF
>TRBJ2-5|.|TRBD1|TRBV14
TGTGCCAGCAGCCAAGGCCGAGGACAGGTCCAAGAGACCCAGTACTTC
CASSQGRGQVQETQYF
>TRBJ2-3|.|.|TRBV2
TGTGCCAGCAGAAGAAGCGGGCCAACAGATACGCAGTATTTT
CASRRSGPTDTQYF
>TRBJ1-2|.|TRBD1|TRBV5-4
TGTGCCAGCAGCATCGGGACAGGGATAAATGGCTACACCTTC
CASSIGTGINGYTF
>TRBJ1-4|.|.|TRBV9
TGTGCCAGCAGCGGGGGCGGAAAACTGTTTTTT
CASSGGGKLFF
>TRBJ1-2|.|TRBD1|TRBV11-2
TGTGCCAGCAGCCCCGACAGGGGAATGAACTATGGCTACACCTTC
CASSPDRGMNYGYTF
>TRBJ2-3|.|TRBD1|TRBV10-3
TGTGCCTCGGCGGACAGGGATACGCAGTATTTT
CASADRDTQYF
>TRBJ2-2|.|TRBD1|TRBV19
TGTGCCAGTAGTATTGTTTTTCCGGAACCCAAGGACAGGGTGGTTTCGAACACCGGGGAGCTGTTTTTT
CASSIVFPEPKDRVVSNTGELFF
>TRBJ2-2|once|TRBD1|TRBV24-1
TGTGCCACCAGTGATTCCCGACAGGGTAACACCGGGGAGCTGTTTTTT
CATSDSRQGNTGELFF
>TRBJ2-7|.|.|TRBV27
TGTGCCAGCAGTTTAACGCAGGGGAGGGACGAGCAGTACTTC
CASSLTQGRDEQYF
>TRBJ2-3|.|TRBD1|TRBV7-9
TGTGCCAGCAGCCATCGACAGGGGGCAACAGATACGCAGTATTTT
CASSHRQGATDTQYF
>TRBJ2-3|.|.|TRBV7-9
TGTGCCAGCACCAGGCAGCCCCGTCAAGCGGATACGCAGTATTTT
CASTRQPRQADTQYF
>TRBJ2-5|.|TRBD2|TRBV7-2
TGTGCCAGCAGCTTATCCGCGACTAGCGGGGTGTGGGAGACCCAGTACTTC
CASSLSATSGVWETQYF
>TRBJ1-1|once|.|TRBV4-2
TGTGCCAGCAGCCTAGAAGGGGGTGGAAATGAAGCTTTCTTT
CASSLEGGGNEAFF